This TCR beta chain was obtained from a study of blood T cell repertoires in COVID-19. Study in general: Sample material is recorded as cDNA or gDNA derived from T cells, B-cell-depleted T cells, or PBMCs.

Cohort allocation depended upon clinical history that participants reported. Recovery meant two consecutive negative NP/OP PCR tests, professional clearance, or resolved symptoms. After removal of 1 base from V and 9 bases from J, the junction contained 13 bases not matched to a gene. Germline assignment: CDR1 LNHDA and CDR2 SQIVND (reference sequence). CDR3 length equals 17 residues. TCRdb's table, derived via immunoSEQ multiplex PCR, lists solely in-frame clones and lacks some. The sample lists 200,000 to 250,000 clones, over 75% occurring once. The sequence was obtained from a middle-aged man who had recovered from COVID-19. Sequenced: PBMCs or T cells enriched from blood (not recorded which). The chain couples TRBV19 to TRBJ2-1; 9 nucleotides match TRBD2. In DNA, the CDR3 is TGTGCCAGTAGTATAGGACCAGCGGGGGGTCCTAATGGTGAGCAGTTCTTC. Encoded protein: CASSIGPAGGPNGEQFF.